These 26 T cell receptor beta chains came from one sample sequenced in a study of blood T cell repertoires in COVID-19 (dated by TCRdb to the early 2020s). The receptor library was made with the immunoSEQ multiplex PCR assay. TCRdb provides this immuneACCESS table in a form limited to in-frame rearrangements. Some clones are lacking; in checked studies, under half of them reflect an unresolved V gene, and why the rest are absent is not known. Present in this sample are fewer than 200,000 clones, approximately 84% of which were seen just once. Jointly, the top ten make up less than 9% of the sample. The sequencing sample was made of peripheral blood. The receptors derive from a man in his forties or fifties who had recovered from COVID-19.

This clone turned up a few times. The J gene is TRBJ2-7, the V gene TRBV7-8; 7 nucleotides agree with TRBD1. This CDR3 spans 14 amino acids. The germline CDR1 and CDR2 sequences are SGHVS and FQNEAQ. V gave up 4 bases and J gave up 2 bases; unmatched junction bases: 5. The CDR3 loop reads CASSSRQGTYEQYF. The CDR3, as DNA: TGTGCCAGCAGCTCACGACAGGGCACCTACGAGCAGTACTTC.

The chain combines TRBV2 with TRBJ1-5; D call uncertain. Germline values: CDR1 SNHLY, CDR2 FYNNEI. The CDR3 is 12 amino acids. With 4 bases removed from V and 7 bases from J, the gap between germline ends came to 8 bases. This CDR3 reads CASSVTGQPQHF. CDR3 DNA: TGTGCCAGCAGTGTCACGGGACAGCCCCAGCATTTT.

V and J are TRBV6-2 or TRBV6-3 and TRBJ1-2; the match to TRBD1 covers 7 bases. CDR1 is MNHEY and CDR2 is SVGEGT in the germline V gene. The V gene end was trimmed by 5 bases and the J gene end by 11 bases; junction bases not matched to a gene: 8. CDR3 length: 12 residues. CDR3 amino acids: CASSPGLQGYTF. CDR3 in DNA: TGTGCCAGCAGTCCCGGGCTACAGGGGTACACCTTC.

V usage is TRBV19 and J usage is TRBJ2-4; 12 bases match TRBD2. The germline CDR1 and CDR2 sequences are LNHDA and SQIVND (reference sequence). Unmatched junction bases numbered 14, after V lost 5 bases and J lost 3 bases. The CDR3 spans 19 residues. In DNA, the CDR3 is TGTGCCAGTAGTGCTCACTACCTAGCGGGGGGGTATGACAAAAACATTCAGTACTTC. Translation: CASSAHYLAGGYDKNIQYF.

The chain couples TRBV2 to TRBJ2-1, with 9 bases fitting TRBD1. Germline-derived CDR1 and CDR2 are SNHLY and FYNNEI. Losses at the gene ends were 3 bases for V and 7 bases for J; bases not matched to a gene: 16. The CDR3 length is 18 residues. The CDR3 spells CASSDSRNGTGFWNEQFF. The DNA for the CDR3 is TGTGCCAGCAGTGATTCTCGAAATGGGACAGGGTTTTGGAATGAGCAGTTCTTC.

V gene TRBV30 combines with J gene TRBJ2-6; 10 bases align to TRBD1. CDR3 length: 18 residues. V shed 3 bases and J 2 bases; nucleotides not matched to a gene: 10. Germline V lookup: CDR1 GTSNPN, CDR2 SVGIG (reference sequence). In DNA form, the CDR3 reads TGTGCCTGGAGAACCGGGACAGGGGATTTAGCTGGGGCCAACGTCCTGACTTTC. This encodes CAWRTGTGDLAGANVLTF.

The chain employs TRBV6-5 and TRBJ1-5, with 7 bases lining up with TRBD1. Germline V lookup: CDR1 MNHEY, CDR2 SVGAGI. Germline trimming cut 6 bases from V and 7 bases from J; bases unmatched to any gene: 9. This CDR3 has 14 amino acids. The CDR3 DNA follows: TGTGCCAGCAGATTCCGGGACAGAGGACAGCCCCAGCATTTT. Translation gives CASRFRDRGQPQHF.

This chain links TRBV28 with TRBJ1-3; TRBD1 might be the D (5 bases). This CDR3 contains 14 residues. Trimming pared 6 bases from V and 1 base from J, leaving 10 bases between. The V gene's germline CDR1 is MDHEN and CDR2 SYDVKM. In nucleotides, the CDR3 is TGTGCCAGCAGGGGCGGACATTCTGGAAACACCATATATTTT. Encoded protein: CASRGGHSGNTIYF.

This clone came up a few times. The CDR3 spells CATSEGQGWYNEQFF. The CDR3 DNA sequence: TGTGCCACCAGCGAAGGACAGGGGTGGTACAATGAGCAGTTCTTC. The J gene is TRBJ2-1, the V gene TRBV15; 9 nucleotides match TRBD1. V was pared by 5 bases and J by 4 bases, with 6 bases of the junction left unmatched. Germline V gives CDR1 LNHNV, CDR2 YYDKDF (reference sequence). The CDR3 covers 15 residues. Based on the CDR3 plus reference TRBV15 and TRBJ2-1, the full variable domain is DAMVIQNPRYQVTQFGKPVTLSCSQTLNHNVMYWYQQKSSQAPKLLFHYYDKDFNNEADTPDNFQSRRPNTSFCFLDIRSPGLGDTAMYLCATSEGQGWYNEQFFGPGTRLTVL.

This clone appeared once. One end of the junction varies from germline; a read error may be responsible. The chain links TRBV18 to TRBJ2-7; D gene uncertain. This CDR3 is 14 amino acids long. The germline V gene has CDR1 KGHSH and CDR2 LQKENI. CDR3 sequence reads: CASSPASPSHEQYF. The CDR3 bases are TGTGCCAGCTCACCGGCTAGTCCCTCCCACGAGCAGTACTTC.

This clone was seen a few times. The chain is built from TRBV10-3 and TRBJ1-3; D not resolved. Germline V gene sequence: CDR1 ENHRY, CDR2 SYGVKD. The CDR3 has 14 residues. Trimming stripped 7 bases from V and 0 bases from J, with 10 bases between. In DNA, the CDR3 is TGTGCCATCAACGGTGCGGACTCTGGAAACACCATATATTTT. Residues: CAINGADSGNTIYF.

This clone came up once. The rearrangement links TRBV7-8 to TRBJ1-4; a weak D match, TRBD1 (5 bases). CDR3 length equals 14 residues. V was shortened by 6 bases and J by 8 bases, with 16 bases between the two germline ends. Germline V CDR1 and CDR2: SGHVS, FQNEAQ. The CDR3 DNA reads as TGTGCCAGCAGTTCCGGGGGGGGAAGGGAAAAACTGTTTTTT. Translated: CASSSGGGREKLFF.

The rearrangement joins TRBV28 to TRBJ2-3, with a weak D call TRBD1 (6 bases). Trimming cost V 7 bases and J 2 bases, with 16 bases left between them. This CDR3 is built from 15 residues. The germline gives CDR1 MDHEN, CDR2 SYDVKM. CDR3 loop: CASKRGLGFTDTQYF. The DNA of the CDR3 is TGTGCCAGCAAGAGGGGGTTGGGGTTCACAGATACGCAGTATTTT.

The sample holds one count of this clone. J is TRBJ2-3 and V is TRBV9; 8 positions agree with TRBD2. CDR1 and CDR2 from the germline V gene are SGDLS and YYNGEE. Trimming cost V 9 bases and J 0 bases; bases outside gene matches: 3. The length of the CDR3 is 13 residues. The CDR3 protein is CANSGKSTDTQYF. The CDR3 nucleotides read TGTGCCAATAGCGGGAAAAGCACAGATACGCAGTATTTT.

This chain uses TRBV4-2 with TRBJ1-1; D gene unclear. The germline CDR1 and CDR2 sequences are LGHNA and YNFKEQ. Trimming removed 0 bases from V and 1 base from J, with 9 bases in between. The CDR3 loop spans 15 amino acids. The CDR3 DNA reads TGTGCCAGCAGCCAAGAGGAGCAGCAGAACACTGAAGCTTTCTTT. Protein sequence: CASSQEEQQNTEAFF.

This chain connects TRBV30 to TRBJ2-3; weak D call: TRBD2 (5 bases). This CDR3 region has 14 residues. CDR1 GTSNPN and CDR2 SVGIG come from the germline V gene (reference sequence). Between the trimmed V and J ends, which lost 0 bases and 2 bases, there was a span of 9 bases. The CDR3 region is CAWSVSRATDTQYF. CDR3 nucleotide sequence: TGTGCCTGGAGTGTCTCGAGGGCCACAGATACGCAGTATTTT.

The gene calls are TRBV4-1 and TRBJ1-2; no definite D call. Germline V gene lookup returns CDR1 MGHRA and CDR2 YSYEKL. This CDR3 region has 15 residues. V was trimmed by 4 bases and J by 4 bases, leaving 16 bases between them. The CDR3 DNA sequence: TGCGCCAGCAGCCCCGACCGGGTTCTGGGCTATGGCTACACCTTC. Translated: CASSPDRVLGYGYTF.

The chain is built from TRBV10-3 and TRBJ1-3; 11 nucleotides match TRBD1. Germline values: CDR1 ENHRY, CDR2 SYGVKD. This CDR3 region has 15 residues. The J segment lost 3 bases and the V segment lost 6 bases, leaving 4 bases of the junction unmatched. As DNA, the CDR3 is TGTGCCATCAGAGGACAGGGGGCTTTTGGAAACACCATATATTTT. Translation gives CAIRGQGAFGNTIYF.

Regarding this clone: The junction and the germline gene differ at one end; a read error may be behind it. This chain links TRBV28 with TRBJ1-2, with D uncertain. Germline assignment: CDR1 MDHEN and CDR2 SYDVKM. The CDR3 runs 14 residues. CDR3 loop: CASTLSLISDGYTF. In DNA form, the CDR3 reads TGTGCCAGCACTTTATCGTTGATATCGGATGGCTACACCTTC.

This clone was observed a single time. This chain links TRBV7-9 with TRBJ2-7, with D possibly matching TRBD2 (6 bases). This CDR3 has 15 residues. In germline, CDR1 is SEHNR, CDR2 FQNEAQ (reference sequence). V was clipped by 5 bases and J by 4 bases, with 18 bases between them. CDR3 sequence: CASSPGDGSFYEQYF. Written as DNA, the CDR3 is TGTGCCAGCAGCCCGGGGGACGGAAGTTTTTACGAGCAGTACTTC.

In its sample, this clone was seen a few times. The CDR3 DNA follows: TGTGCCAGCAGTGATACTGTCGGGTACCCCTACAATGAGCAGTTCTTC. This translates into CASSDTVGYPYNEQFF. The rearrangement joins TRBV6-1 to TRBJ2-1; unclear D gene. There are 16 residues in the CDR3. Trimming left V 3 bases short and J 2 bases short, with 14 bases between. Germline CDR1 reads MNHNS; CDR2 reads SASEGT.

The rearrangement joins TRBV7-2 to TRBJ1-1; perhaps TRBD1 as D (6 bases). CDR3 length: 12 amino acids. Trimming left V 5 bases short and J 7 bases short, with 11 bases between. From germline, CDR1 is SGHTA and CDR2 FQGNSA. The CDR3 region has the DNA TGTGCCAGCAGCCTACAGGGAGATGAAGCTTTCTTT. Its translation is CASSLQGDEAFF. Variable domain in full (rest from reference TRBV7-2 and TRBJ1-1): GAGVSQSPSNKVTEKGKDVELRCDPISGHTALYWYRQSLGQGLEFLIYFQGNSAPDKSGLPSDRFSAERTGGSVSTLTIQRTQQEDSAVYLCASSLQGDEAFFGQGTRLTVV.

This rearrangement joins TRBV7-9 to TRBJ1-6; 10 bases fit TRBD1. The CDR3 length is 16 residues. Trimming cost V 3 bases and J 10 bases; bases outside gene matches: 9. The V gene's germline CDR1 is SEHNR and CDR2 FQNEAQ (reference sequence). The CDR3 nucleotides are TGTGCCAGCAGCTTGGGCCGGGACAGGGGCCGGTCACCCCTCCACTTT. This translates into CASSLGRDRGRSPLHF.

V gene TRBV18 combines with J gene TRBJ1-6; 7 nucleotides agree with TRBD1. V was clipped by 1 base and J by 2 bases; unmatched bases: 8. CDR3 size: 18 residues. Germline assignment: CDR1 KGHSH and CDR2 LQKENI. The DNA of the CDR3 is TGTGCCAGCTCACCACAGGCGTTAGGGACAGCCTATAATTCACCCCTCCACTTT. This gives the protein CASSPQALGTAYNSPLHF.

CDR3 DNA sequence: TGTGCCAGCAGCCGGGGACAGGTAGTCCAGCCCCAGCATTTT. Its translation: CASSRGQVVQPQHF. This chain uses TRBV7-9 with TRBJ1-5; TRBD1 agrees at 8 bases. Trimming removed 5 bases from V and 7 bases from J; junction bases left unmatched: 7. Germline-derived CDR1 and CDR2 are SEHNR and FQNEAQ (reference sequence). There are 14 residues in the CDR3.

Only one count was recorded for this clone. The V and J genes are TRBV28 and TRBJ1-1, with 9 bases matching TRBD1. Germline loops: CDR1 MDHEN, CDR2 SYDVKM. The trim removed 3 bases at V and 5 bases at J, leaving 10 bases unmatched. The CDR3 totals 16 residues. The CDR3 bases are TGTGCCAGCAGTTTGCGGGACAGGGTTTTTAGGACTGAAGCTTTCTTT. Translation gives CASSLRDRVFRTEAFF.